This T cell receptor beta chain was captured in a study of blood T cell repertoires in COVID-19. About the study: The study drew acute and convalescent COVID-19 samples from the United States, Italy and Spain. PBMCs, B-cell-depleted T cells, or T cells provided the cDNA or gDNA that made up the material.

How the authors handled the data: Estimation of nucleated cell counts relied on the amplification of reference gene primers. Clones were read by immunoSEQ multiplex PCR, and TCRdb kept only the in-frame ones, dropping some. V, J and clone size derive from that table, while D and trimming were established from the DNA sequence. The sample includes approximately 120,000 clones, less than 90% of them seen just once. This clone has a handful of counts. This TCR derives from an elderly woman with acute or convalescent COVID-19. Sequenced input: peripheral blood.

CDR3 bases: TGTGCCAGCAGCCGGCGGGGGATCTACGAGCAGTACGTC. Encoded protein: CASSRRGIYEQYV. The rearrangement joins TRBV7-8 to TRBJ2-7; 7 nucleotides align to TRBD2. CDR3 size: 13 residues. V was pared by 5 bases and J by 3 bases, with 4 bases of the junction left unmatched. Germline V gene lookup returns CDR1 SGHVS and CDR2 FQNEAQ.